Listed below are T cell receptor beta chains from one sample, sequenced in a study of control samples from healthy donors and cancer patients. This table comes from immunoSEQ multiplex PCR, and its TCRdb copy is limited to in-frame clones, with some not included. The sample has about 150,000 clones; 90% to 95% are singletons. The sample was blood. The receptors come from a woman between 18 and 29 years old in good health. Both conserved end residues are part of each CDR3. A D gene is named only where the DNA matches it firmly. A clone size is listed for some rows: how often the clone was seen (once, few, many), or a class if it is expanded.

cdr3_aa,j_call,d_call,clone_size,v_call
CASSVDSSTDTQYF,TRBJ2-3,NA,NA,TRBV6-4
CASSWGSNQPQHF,TRBJ1-5,NA,NA,TRBV4-1
CASSQASDTQYF,TRBJ2-3,NA,NA,TRBV4-1
CASRRQGEYNEQFF,TRBJ2-1,TRBD1,NA,TRBV6-5
CASSQGHGRTNTGELFF,TRBJ2-2,TRBD2,once,TRBV4-1
CASSSGQGGRQPQHF,TRBJ1-5,TRBD1,NA,TRBV7-2
CASSSNRVRGGGAYEQYF,TRBJ2-7,NA,NA,TRBV7-9
CASSRGPLRNNEQFF,TRBJ2-1,NA,NA,TRBV7-6
CASSPGQVNSPLHF,TRBJ1-6,TRBD1,NA,TRBV5-1
CASSSRRGGTEAFF,TRBJ1-1,NA,NA,TRBV28
CASSLEDADTQYF,TRBJ2-3,NA,NA,TRBV28
CASSGQGNSNQPQHF,TRBJ1-5,TRBD1,once,TRBV6-5
CASSLEAQGGEKLFF,TRBJ1-4,TRBD1,NA,TRBV5-1
CASSVDGGSSSEQYF,TRBJ2-7,NA,NA,TRBV9
CASSSTGGHGYTF,TRBJ1-2,TRBD1,NA,TRBV6-5
CASSFLQGDTEAFF,TRBJ1-1,TRBD1,NA,TRBV28
CASSKATLAGGTDTQYF,TRBJ2-3,NA,NA,TRBV21-1
CASSGTGGGVRMEQFF,TRBJ2-1,TRBD2,NA,TRBV2
CASSLMAGGGYTF,TRBJ1-2,TRBD1,NA,TRBV12-3/TRBV12-4
CASGLGGFNTEAFF,TRBJ1-1,NA,NA,TRBV12-5
CASSLPGGTGELFF,TRBJ2-2,TRBD1,NA,TRBV7-2
CASSRDRVNGYTF,TRBJ1-2,TRBD1,NA,TRBV28
CASSYGYSTEAFF,TRBJ1-1,NA,NA,TRBV6-5
CASSSPGLINEKLFF,TRBJ1-4,NA,NA,TRBV28
CASSEGGNRQETQYF,TRBJ2-5,NA,NA,TRBV10-1
CASSLGIDFATNEKLFF,TRBJ1-4,NA,NA,TRBV7-9
CASSQDRASTEAFF,TRBJ1-1,TRBD1,NA,TRBV18
CASSERGNQPQHF,TRBJ1-5,NA,NA,TRBV2
CATSRGRQDNQPQHF,TRBJ1-5,NA,NA,TRBV15
CASSSLSFRKSHEQYF,TRBJ2-7,NA,NA,TRBV6-2/TRBV6-3
CASSFTGVIYNEQFF,TRBJ2-1,TRBD1,NA,TRBV5-5
CASSQVRTGNTEAFF,TRBJ1-1,TRBD1,NA,TRBV14
CASSLRDTEAFF,TRBJ1-1,NA,NA,TRBV18
CASTRGYAEAFF,TRBJ1-1,NA,once,TRBV3-1/TRBV3-2
CASSSIPGGVQFF,TRBJ2-1,TRBD2,NA,TRBV28
CASSPHGTGFMGNTEAFF,TRBJ1-1,NA,NA,TRBV9
CASSWDRAPVANEQFF,TRBJ2-1,TRBD1,NA,TRBV5-1
CASSQVDNYGYTF,TRBJ1-2,NA,NA,TRBV4-2